Given below is one T cell receptor beta chain in context. The CDR3 is 17 residues long. V lost 4 bases, J lost 1 base, and 16 bases lay in between. Germline lookup yields CDR1 MNHEY and CDR2 SMNVEV (reference sequence). The sample is drawn from a study of blood T cell repertoires in COVID-19. Looking at the study overall: Collection of acute and convalescent COVID-19 samples took place in the United States, Italy and Spain. PBMCs, B-cell-depleted T cells, or T cells provided the cDNA or gDNA that made up the material.

In the original processing: Amplification of reference gene primers was used by the study to estimate nucleated cell counts. Sequenced by immunoSEQ multiplex PCR; TCRdb stores in-frame clones only, minus some. The V and J calls and clone size were taken over from that table, and D and trimming were inferred from the DNA. The table lists over 60,000 clones, around nine tenths of them singletons. The TCR was taken from an elderly woman with active or convalescent COVID-19. Sequences were obtained from peripheral blood. The chain carries TRBV27 and TRBJ2-2, with D perhaps TRBD1 (8 bases). In nucleotides, the CDR3 is TGTGCCAGCAGTTCCGGACAGGGAGGGAGGAACACCGGGGAGCTGTTTTTT. It codes for CASSSGQGGRNTGELFF.